This T cell receptor beta chain came from a study of cytomegalovirus exposure and HLA in healthy donors. In its sample, this clone was seen a few times. Its antigen is still unknown. Study outcomes and limitations: The authors listed 180 or so TCR beta chains as cytomegalovirus-associated.

60 Vbeta and 13 Jbeta primers were used in PCR. The repertoire was sequenced with immunoSEQ multiplex PCR; TCRdb's copy has only in-frame clones and lacks some. The sample has more than 150,000 clones, 84% seen once. From germline, CDR1 is SGHDT and CDR2 YYEEEE. CDR3 size: 15 residues. V lost 0 bases and J lost 8; bases outside the gene matches: 6. Sample: PBMCs. The clonotype originates from a woman between 45 and 60 years old in good health and CMV-seropositive. The chain links TRBV5-6 to TRBJ1-2, with TRBD1 matching over 11 bases. In nucleotides, the CDR3 is TGTGCCAGCAGCTTGGTTGGACAGGGGGCTGGAGGCTACACCTTC. Its protein product is CASSLVGQGAGGYTF.